This T cell receptor beta chain comes out of a study of blood T cell repertoires in COVID-19. About the study: PBMCs, B-cell-depleted T cells, or T cells provided the cDNA or gDNA that made up the material.

The authors' processing: Amplified reference gene primers provided the basis for estimating nucleated cell counts. Data came from immunoSEQ multiplex PCR; TCRdb stores just in-frame clones and leaves some out. The V and J calls and clone size come from that table; D and trimming were worked out from the DNA. The data contain a few hundred thousand clones, roughly 90% of them singletons. Germline assignment: CDR1 MNHNS and CDR2 SASEGT. This CDR3 has 13 amino acids. V lost 2 bases, J lost 1 base, and 5 bases lay in between. The Seattle patients joined while their infection was active and were tracked longitudinally afterward.

The TCR sequence derives from a man between 18 and 35 years old with COVID-19, enrolled during active disease. The gene calls are TRBV6-1 and TRBJ1-1; D gene unclear. Sequencing used peripheral blood. The CDR3 here is CASSETRNTEAFF. CDR3 DNA: TGTGCCAGCAGTGAAACGAGGAACACTGAAGCTTTCTTT.